The clone carrying this TCR beta chain was seen at least ten times. The record originates from a study of molecular identifiers for immune sequencing clone quantification. Each CDR3 protein gets one entry after TCRdb re-called the PCR reads with MiXCR. Here the sample spans tens of thousands of distinct CDR3 sequences, 15% to 20% being singletons. V lost 1 base and J lost 9, with 13 bases in between. This CDR3 region has 14 residues. Germline CDR1 reads SGHAT; CDR2 reads FQNNGV. This TCR derives from a human donor in good health. Some libraries in this study had Jurkat cell RNA spiked in. The chain carries TRBV11-2 and TRBJ2-4; possible D gene TRBD2, 6 bases. The sequenced sample was naive CD8+ T cells from blood, with Jurkat cell RNA spiked in. Specified subset: FACS-sorted CD8+CD4-CCR7+CD45RA+ naive T cells. The CDR3: CASSLVTGAAIQYF. The CDR3 nucleotides read TGTGCCAGCAGCTTAGTGACGGGAGCGGCCATTCAGTACTTC.